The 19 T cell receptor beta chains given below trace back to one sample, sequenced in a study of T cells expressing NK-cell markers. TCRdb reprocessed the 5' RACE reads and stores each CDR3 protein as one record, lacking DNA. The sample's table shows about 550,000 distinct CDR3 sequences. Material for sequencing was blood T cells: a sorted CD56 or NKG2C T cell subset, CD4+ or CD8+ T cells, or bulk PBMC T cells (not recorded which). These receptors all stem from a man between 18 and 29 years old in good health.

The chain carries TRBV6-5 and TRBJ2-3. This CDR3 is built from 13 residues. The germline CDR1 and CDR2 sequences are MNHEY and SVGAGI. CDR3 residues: CASSYSLSDTQYF.

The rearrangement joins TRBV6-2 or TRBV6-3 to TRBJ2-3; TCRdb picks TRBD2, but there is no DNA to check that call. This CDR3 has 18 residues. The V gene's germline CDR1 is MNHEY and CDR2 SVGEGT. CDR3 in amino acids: CASSYPLKREKGTDTQYF.

CDR3 residues: CASSLPTRTEAFF. The chain couples TRBV5-6 to TRBJ1-1. This CDR3 has 13 amino acids. Germline assignment: CDR1 SGHDT and CDR2 YYEEEE.

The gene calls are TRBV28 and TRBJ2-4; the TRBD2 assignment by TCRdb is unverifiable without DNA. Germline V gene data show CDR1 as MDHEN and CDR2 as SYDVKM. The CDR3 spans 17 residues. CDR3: CASSSTAGLQAKNIQYF.

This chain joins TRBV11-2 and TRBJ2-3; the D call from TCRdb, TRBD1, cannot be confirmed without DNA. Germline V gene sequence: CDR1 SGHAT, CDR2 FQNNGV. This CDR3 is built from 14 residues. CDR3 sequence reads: CASSLAPGYNTQYF.

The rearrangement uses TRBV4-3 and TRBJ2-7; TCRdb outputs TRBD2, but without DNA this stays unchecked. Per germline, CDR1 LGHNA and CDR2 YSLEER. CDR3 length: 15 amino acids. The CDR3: CASSQTLAGGSEQYF.

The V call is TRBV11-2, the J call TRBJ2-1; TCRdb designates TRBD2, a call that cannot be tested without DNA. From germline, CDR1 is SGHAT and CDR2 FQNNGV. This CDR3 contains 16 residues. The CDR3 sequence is CASSLGGLAVINEQFF.

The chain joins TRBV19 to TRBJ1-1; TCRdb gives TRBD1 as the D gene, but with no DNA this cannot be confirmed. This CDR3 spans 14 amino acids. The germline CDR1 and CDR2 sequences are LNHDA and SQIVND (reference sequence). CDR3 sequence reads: CASGTGHNGAEAFF. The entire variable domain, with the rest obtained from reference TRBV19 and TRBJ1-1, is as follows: DGGITQSPKYLFRKEGQNVTLSCEQNLNHDAMYWYRQDPGQGLRLIYYSQIVNDFQKGDIAEGYSVSREKKESFPLTVTSAQKNPTAFYLCASGTGHNGAEAFFGQGTRLTVV.

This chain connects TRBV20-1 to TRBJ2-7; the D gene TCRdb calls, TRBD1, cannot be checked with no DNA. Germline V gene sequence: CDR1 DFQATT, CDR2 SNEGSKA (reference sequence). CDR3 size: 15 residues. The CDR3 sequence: CSAEIPGRPSYEQYF.

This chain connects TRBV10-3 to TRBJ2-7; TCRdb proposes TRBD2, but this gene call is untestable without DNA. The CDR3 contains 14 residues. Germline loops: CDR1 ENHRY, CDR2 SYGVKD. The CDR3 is CAIRGTSENYEQYF.

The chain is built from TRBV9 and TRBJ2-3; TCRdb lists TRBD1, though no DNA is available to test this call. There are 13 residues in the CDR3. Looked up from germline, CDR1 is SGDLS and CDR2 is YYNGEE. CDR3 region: CASSSHGGALQYF.

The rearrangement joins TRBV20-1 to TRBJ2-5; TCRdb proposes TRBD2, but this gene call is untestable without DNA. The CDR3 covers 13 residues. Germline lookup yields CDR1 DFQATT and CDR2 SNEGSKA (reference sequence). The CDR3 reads CSASSREQETQYF.

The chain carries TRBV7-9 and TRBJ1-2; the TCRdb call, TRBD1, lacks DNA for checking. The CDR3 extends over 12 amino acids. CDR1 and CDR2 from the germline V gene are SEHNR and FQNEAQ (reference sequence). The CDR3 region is CASHRMNYGYTF. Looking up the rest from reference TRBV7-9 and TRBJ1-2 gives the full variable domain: DTGVSQNPRHKITKRGQNVTFRCDPISEHNRLYWYRQTLGQGPEFLTYFQNEAQLEKSRLLSDRFSAERPKGSFSTLEIQRTEQGDSAMYLCASHRMNYGYTFGSGTRLTVV.

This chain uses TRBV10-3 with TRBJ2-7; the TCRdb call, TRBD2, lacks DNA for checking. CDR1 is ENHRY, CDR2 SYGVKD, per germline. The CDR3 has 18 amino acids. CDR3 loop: CAISDPGLAGRSSYEQYF.

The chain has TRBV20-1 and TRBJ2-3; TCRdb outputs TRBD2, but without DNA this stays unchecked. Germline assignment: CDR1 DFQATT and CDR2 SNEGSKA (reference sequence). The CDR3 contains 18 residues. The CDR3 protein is CSARAGLAGRRDTDTQYF.

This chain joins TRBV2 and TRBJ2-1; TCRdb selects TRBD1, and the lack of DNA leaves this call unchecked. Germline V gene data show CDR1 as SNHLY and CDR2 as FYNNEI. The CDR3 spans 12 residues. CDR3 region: CASSGQTNEQFF.

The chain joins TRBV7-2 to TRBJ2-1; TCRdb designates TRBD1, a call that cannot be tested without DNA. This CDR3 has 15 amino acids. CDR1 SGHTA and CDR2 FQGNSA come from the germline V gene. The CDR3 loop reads CASSPNPDRYNEQFF. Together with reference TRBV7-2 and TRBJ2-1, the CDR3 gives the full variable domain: GAGVSQSPSNKVTEKGKDVELRCDPISGHTALYWYRQSLGQGLEFLIYFQGNSAPDKSGLPSDRFSAERTGGSVSTLTIQRTQQEDSAVYLCASSPNPDRYNEQFFGPGTRLTVL.

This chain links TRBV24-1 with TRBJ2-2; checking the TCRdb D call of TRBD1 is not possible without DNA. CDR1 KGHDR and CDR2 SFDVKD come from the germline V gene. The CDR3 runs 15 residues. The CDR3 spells CATSDGTGYTGELFF.

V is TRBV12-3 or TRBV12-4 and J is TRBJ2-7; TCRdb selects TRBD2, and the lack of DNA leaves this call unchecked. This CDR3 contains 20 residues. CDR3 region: CASSSAPGKNIAGRDYEQYF.